This TCR beta chain was recovered during a study of cytomegalovirus exposure and HLA in healthy donors (dated by TCRdb to 2015 to 2018). At the level of the whole study: According to a later analysis, the 120 or so validation repertoires were produced on the same platform as the 680 or so repertoires of the first cohort. The study was designed to test whether signatures of past pathogen exposure could be identified by cataloging public T cell receptors. Along with the approximately 600-subject first cohort, a separate validation cohort of more than 90 different subjects was used. The study combined high-throughput TCR immunosequencing, statistical association of individual TCRs with disease status, and machine learning to predict cytomegalovirus infection status. Overall results and qualifications from the work: The validation cohort had no HLA typing available for a later analysis, so co-occurrence within that cohort was assessed over all 120 repertoires. The authors suggested that the approach could potentially be generalized to other disease states and immunological phenotypes. The classifier was reported to diagnose cytomegalovirus status with high specificity and sensitivity in both the original cohort and the validation cohort. Subsequent analysis determined that TCRs grouped into clusters in the first cohort also showed a tendency toward co-occurrence across the 120 validation repertoires, and approximately 94% of cluster scores exceeded 0. In vitro tests confirmed that a few of the cytomegalovirus-associated TCR beta chains recognize cytomegalovirus antigens. While some public TCRs were present in many individuals, most TCR sequences turned up only very rarely across donors. The study gave a list of under 200 TCR beta chains associated with cytomegalovirus.

On this clone: Its antigen specificity is not known. No clone much larger than this one lies a single base away; base qualities are absent.

The receptor library was made with the immunoSEQ multiplex PCR assay. In the source study's methods: To diagnose cytomegalovirus status from the catalog of TCR beta chain sequences, a statistical classification framework was built. The table comes from immuneACCESS by way of TCRdb, which keeps in-frame sequences with V and J called. Part of the clones is missing from these tables; in studies checked, under half for an unresolved V gene and the rest for unknown reasons. V and J calls and clone size are those listed in that table; D and trimming were worked out from the DNA. The sample table records tens of thousands of clones; more than 75% of these occur just once. Approximately 2% of the sample goes to the ten largest clones. The CDR3 runs 13 residues from the cysteine to the phenylalanine. Only the CDR3 region is kept as DNA, spanning 39 bases read in frame from base 1. V and J lose 0 bases and 9 bases, and a span of 9 bases separates them. For CDR1 and CDR2, the germline V gene lists MNHNS and SASEGT.

The donors belonged to the validation cohort of around 120 subjects, which was separate from the 666-subject first cohort. The sequence is built from TRBV6-1 and TRBJ2-1, with the identity of the D gene unclear. The sequenced sample consisted of PBMCs. The sequence derives from a man between 25 and 39 years old in good health and CMV-seronegative. CDR3 loop: CASSEAKQSEQFF. The nucleotides are TGTGCCAGCAGTGAAGCGAAACAGAGTGAGCAGTTCTTC.